This T cell receptor (beta chain) is from a study of T-cell memory formation after mild COVID-19. In the study overall: Across donors, TCR clusters were largely donor specific. Overall study findings and caveats: Pre-infection memory carried some responding clones, suggesting that cross-reactive memory joined. Contracting clones from day 15 to 85 had balanced CD4/CD8; later expanders favoured CD4+.

In its sample, this clonotype was seen a few times. Its antigen is still unknown. With 3 bases removed from V and 1 base from J, the gap between germline ends came to 13 bases. Germline loops: CDR1 LNHDA, CDR2 SQIVND (reference sequence). The CDR3 has 17 amino acids. MiXCR, run by TCRdb on the 5' RACE reads, gives a single entry per CDR3 protein. The sample carries some 600,000 distinct CDR3 sequences, 17% recorded once. V gene TRBV19 combines with J gene TRBJ2-6, with D possibly being TRBD1 or TRBD2 (5 bases each). This receptor was identified in an adult woman who had mild COVID-19 (a few samples of this study predate the infection). Cell type and time point are not known. Sequenced input: PBMCs or a T cell subset sorted from them (not recorded which). CDR3 region: CASSMRSGQSGANVLTF. As DNA, the CDR3 is TGTGCCAGTAGTATGCGAAGCGGACAATCTGGGGCCAACGTCCTGACTTTC.